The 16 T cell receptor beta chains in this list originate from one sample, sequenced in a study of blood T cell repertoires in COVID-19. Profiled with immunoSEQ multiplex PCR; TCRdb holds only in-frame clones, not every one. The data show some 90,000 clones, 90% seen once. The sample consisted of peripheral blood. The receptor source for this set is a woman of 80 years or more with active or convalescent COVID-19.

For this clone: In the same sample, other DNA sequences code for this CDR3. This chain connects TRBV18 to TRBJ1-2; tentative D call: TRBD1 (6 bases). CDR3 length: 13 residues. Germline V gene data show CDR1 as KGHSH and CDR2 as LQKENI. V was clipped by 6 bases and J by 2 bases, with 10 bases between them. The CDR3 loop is CASSPGQNYGYTF. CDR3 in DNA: TGTGCCAGCTCTCCTGGACAGAACTATGGCTACACCTTC. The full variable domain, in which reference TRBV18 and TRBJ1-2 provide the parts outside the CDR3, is NAGVMQNPRHLVRRRGQEARLRCSPMKGHSHVYWYRQLPEEGLKFMVYLQKENIIDESGMPKERFSAEFPKEGPSILRIQQVVRGDSAAYFCASSPGQNYGYTFGSGTRLTVV.

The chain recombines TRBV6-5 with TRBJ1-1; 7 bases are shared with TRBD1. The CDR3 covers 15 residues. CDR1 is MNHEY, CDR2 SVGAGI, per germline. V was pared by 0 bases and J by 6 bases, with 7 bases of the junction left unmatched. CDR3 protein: CASSYSTGNQAEAFF. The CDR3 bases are TGTGCCAGCAGTTACTCGACAGGGAATCAAGCTGAAGCTTTCTTT.

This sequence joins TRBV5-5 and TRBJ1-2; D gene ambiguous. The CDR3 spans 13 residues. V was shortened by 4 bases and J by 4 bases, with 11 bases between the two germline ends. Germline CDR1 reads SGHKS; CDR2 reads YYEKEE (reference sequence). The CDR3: CASSSGRLYGYTF. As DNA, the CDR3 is TGTGCCAGCAGCAGCGGACGTCTCTATGGCTACACCTTC.

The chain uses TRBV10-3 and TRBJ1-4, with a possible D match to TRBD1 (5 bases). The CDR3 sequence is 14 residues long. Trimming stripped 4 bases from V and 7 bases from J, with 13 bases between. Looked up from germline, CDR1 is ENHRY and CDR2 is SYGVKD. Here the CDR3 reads CAISAQGGGEKLFF. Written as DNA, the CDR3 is TGTGCCATCAGTGCCCAGGGAGGTGGTGAAAAACTGTTTTTT.

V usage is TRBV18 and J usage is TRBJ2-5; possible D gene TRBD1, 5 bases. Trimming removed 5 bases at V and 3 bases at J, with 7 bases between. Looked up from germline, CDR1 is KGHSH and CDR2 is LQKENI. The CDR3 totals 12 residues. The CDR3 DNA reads TGTGCCAGCTCATCGACAGAAGAGACCCAGTACTTC. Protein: CASSSTEETQYF. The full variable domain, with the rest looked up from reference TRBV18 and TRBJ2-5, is NAGVMQNPRHLVRRRGQEARLRCSPMKGHSHVYWYRQLPEEGLKFMVYLQKENIIDESGMPKERFSAEFPKEGPSILRIQQVVRGDSAAYFCASSSTEETQYFGPGTRLLVL.

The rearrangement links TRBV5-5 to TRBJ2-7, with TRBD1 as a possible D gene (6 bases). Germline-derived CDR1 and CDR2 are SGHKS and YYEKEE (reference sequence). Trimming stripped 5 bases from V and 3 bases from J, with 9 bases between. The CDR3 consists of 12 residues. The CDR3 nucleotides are TGTGCCAGCAGTCGGGACATCTACGAGCAGTACTTC. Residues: CASSRDIYEQYF.

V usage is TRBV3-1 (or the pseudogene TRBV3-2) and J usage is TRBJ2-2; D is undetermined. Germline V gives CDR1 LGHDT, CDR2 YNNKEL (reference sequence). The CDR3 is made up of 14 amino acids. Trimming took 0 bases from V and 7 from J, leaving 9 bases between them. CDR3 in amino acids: CASSQDLGGGELFF. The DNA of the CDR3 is TGTGCCAGCAGCCAAGATCTAGGCGGCGGGGAGCTGTTTTTT.

CDR3: CASSYKLQGFGEQYF. CDR3 sequence (DNA): TGTGCCAGCAGTTACAAATTGCAGGGTTTCGGCGAGCAGTACTTC. This sequence joins TRBV27 and TRBJ2-7; D may be TRBD1 (5 bases). This CDR3 has 15 amino acids. Germline CDR1 and CDR2: MNHEY and SMNVEV (reference sequence). Trimming removed 4 bases at V and 6 bases at J, with 19 bases between.

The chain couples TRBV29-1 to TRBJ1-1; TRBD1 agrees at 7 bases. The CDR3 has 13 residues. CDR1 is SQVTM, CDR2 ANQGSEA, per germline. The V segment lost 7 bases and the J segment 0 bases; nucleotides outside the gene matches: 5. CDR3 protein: CSEQGQMNTEAFF. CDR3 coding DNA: TGCAGCGAGCAGGGACAGATGAACACTGAAGCTTTCTTT. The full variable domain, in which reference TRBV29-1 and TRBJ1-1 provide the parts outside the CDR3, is SAVISQKPSRDICQRGTSLTIQCQVDSQVTMMFWYRQQPGQSLTLIATANQGSEATYESGFVIDKFPISRPNLTFSTLTVSNMSPEDSSIYLCSEQGQMNTEAFFGQGTRLTVV.

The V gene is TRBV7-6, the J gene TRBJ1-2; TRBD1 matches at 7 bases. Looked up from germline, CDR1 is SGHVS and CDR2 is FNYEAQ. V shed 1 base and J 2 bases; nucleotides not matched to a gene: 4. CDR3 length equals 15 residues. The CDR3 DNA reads TGTGCCAGCAGCTTAGGGTCAGGGGGGAACTATGGCTACACCTTC. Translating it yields CASSLGSGGNYGYTF.

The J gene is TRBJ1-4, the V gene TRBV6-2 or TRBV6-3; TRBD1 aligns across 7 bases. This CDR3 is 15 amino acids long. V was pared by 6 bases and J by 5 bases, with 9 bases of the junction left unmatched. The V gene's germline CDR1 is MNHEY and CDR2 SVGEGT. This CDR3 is CASSRDSGWNEKLFF. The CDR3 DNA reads TGTGCCAGCAGCCGGGACAGCGGGTGGAATGAAAAACTGTTTTTT.

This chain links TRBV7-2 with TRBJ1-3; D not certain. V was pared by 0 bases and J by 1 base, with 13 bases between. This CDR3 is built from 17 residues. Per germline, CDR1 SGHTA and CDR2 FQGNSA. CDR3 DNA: TGTGCCAGCAGCTTAGCTTCCGGCAGGTCGTCTGGAAACACCATATATTTT. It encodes CASSLASGRSSGNTIYF.

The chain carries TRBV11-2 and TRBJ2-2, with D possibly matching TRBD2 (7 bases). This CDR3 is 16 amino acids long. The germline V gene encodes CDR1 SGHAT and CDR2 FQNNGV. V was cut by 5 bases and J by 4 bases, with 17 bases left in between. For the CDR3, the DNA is TGTGCCAGCAGCCAGATGGGGGGGGCAGGCACCGGGGAGCTGTTTTTT. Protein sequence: CASSQMGGAGTGELFF. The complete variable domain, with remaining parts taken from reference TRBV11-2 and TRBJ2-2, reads EAGVAQSPRYKIIEKRQSVAFWCNPISGHATLYWYQQILGQGPKLLIQFQNNGVVDDSQLPKDRFSAERLKGVDSTLKIQPAKLEDSAVYLCASSQMGGAGTGELFFGEGSRLTVL.

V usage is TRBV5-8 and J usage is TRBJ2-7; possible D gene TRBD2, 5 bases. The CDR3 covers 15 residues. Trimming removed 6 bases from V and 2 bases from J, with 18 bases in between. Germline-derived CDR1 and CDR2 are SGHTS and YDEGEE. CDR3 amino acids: CASTRDPGGTYEQYF. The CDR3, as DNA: TGTGCCAGCACCCGGGATCCTGGCGGTACCTACGAGCAGTACTTC.

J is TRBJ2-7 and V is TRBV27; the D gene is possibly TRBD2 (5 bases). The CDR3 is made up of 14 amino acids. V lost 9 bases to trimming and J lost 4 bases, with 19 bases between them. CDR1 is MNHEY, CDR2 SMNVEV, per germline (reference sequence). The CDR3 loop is CARGVMGNHYEQYF. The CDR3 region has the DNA TGTGCCAGGGGAGTTATGGGTAACCATTACGAGCAGTACTTC.

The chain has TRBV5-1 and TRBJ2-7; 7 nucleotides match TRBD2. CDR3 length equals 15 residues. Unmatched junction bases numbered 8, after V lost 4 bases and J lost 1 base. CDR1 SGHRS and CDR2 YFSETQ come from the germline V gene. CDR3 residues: CASSTGGPPSYEQYF. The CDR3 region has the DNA TGCGCCAGCAGCACGGGGGGACCCCCGTCCTACGAGCAGTACTTC.